This record looks at one TCR beta chain sequence and its context. Its antigen is not yet known. No base-level quality is on record; no much larger clone is a single base apart. These data come from a study of T cell responses to AZD1222 COVID-19 vaccine (dated by TCRdb to the early 2020s). For context, the study as a whole: AZD1222 recipients whose second dose came at about 4 weeks and those whose second dose came at about 12 weeks were combined into one group, since spike-specific TCR depth and breadth did not differ between the two schedules. A total of about 230 trial participants underwent TCR sequencing, of whom around 200 received two doses of AZD1222 and about 25 received two doses of the MenACWY control vaccine. Trial participants were enrolled by age into subgroups of 18-55, 56-69 and 70-plus years, and about 150, 27 and 61 TCR-sequenced participants, respectively, were included in these subgroups. Overall results and qualifications from the work: Nearly half of unique spike-specific TCRs reportedly recognized epitopes outside regions mutated in the B.1.351 and B.1.1.7 variants. Participants were mostly white British, with more females than males. The authors suggested clonal diversity may have been underestimated. Conclusions about previously exposed vaccinees are limited because only 5 or 6 AZD1222 recipients were SARS-CoV-2 seropositive at baseline. The vaccine-associated CD4 TCRs covered the entire spike protein, and the dominant responses fell in regions 160-218 and 743-854. The 56-69-year group was small, and its depth increase did not reach significance, likely because of low power. After two AZD1222 doses, spike-specific TCR breadth and depth were significantly higher than at day 0 and than in MenACWY recipients. Because no day 14 peak-response samples were available, the repertoires could be characterized only after the peak T cell response.

CDR1 and CDR2 are read off the germline V gene as SGHTA and FQGTGA. Measured from the cysteine to the phenylalanine, the CDR3 is 15 residues long. CDR3 DNA only is kept here, 45 bases in frame from base 1. Relative to germline, V is 3 bases shorter and J is 0 bases shorter, with 8 bases between their ends. The CDR3 regions of human TCRbeta chains were subjected to immunosequencing. The published analysis was carried out like this. Repertoire TCRs were checked for matches against a reference library of SARS-CoV-2-specific TCRs that had been generated using the MIRA antigen-specificity platform. Breadth was defined as the fraction of unique TCRs that were SARS-CoV-2-associated, and depth was defined as the fraction of total T cells that were SARS-CoV-2-associated. Using the MIRA data, every spike-specific TCR was mapped to the spike region that the TCR reacted to and assigned to either a CD4 or a CD8 class. Log10-transformed breadth and depth values were compared by one-way ANOVA with Sidak's multiple comparisons tests. TCRdb took this table from immuneACCESS and kept in-frame rearrangements with V and J called. Such tables lack part of the clones; where checked against another copy, unresolved V genes explain under half of the gap, and the rest is unexplained. The DNA was the basis for D and trimming; V, J and clone size are from that table. The sample includes 100,000 to 130,000 clones, with approximately 89% observed a single time. The ten largest clones represent approximately 22% of the sample.

In the paper's terms, the time point label means: baseline before first vaccination. Vaccinee samples came from UK trials COV001 and COV002, including a single-blind randomized controlled phase 2/3 trial of AZD1222 (ChAdOx1 nCoV-19) in healthy adults. For TCRbeta chain sequencing, PBMC samples from trial participants were taken at day 0 and at day 28 after the second dose. The chain uses TRBV7-3 and TRBJ2-2, and perhaps TRBD1 as D gene, on 5 matching bases. The clonotype originates from an adult in good health. Specimen: peripheral blood, collected on day 0 of AZD1222 vaccination. The sequence in DNA is TGTGCCAGCAGCTTGGCGACAGCGAACACCGGGGAGCTGTTTTTT. Its amino acids are CASSLATANTGELFF.